A single sample gave rise to the 22 T cell receptor beta chains below, sequenced in a study of T cells after somatic rescue of genetic block. The data were produced by immunoSEQ multiplex PCR, yet TCRdb's version contains in-frame clones alone and is incomplete. The table records tens of thousands of clones, approximately 90% of them present only once. Sequencing was performed on peripheral blood mononuclear cells (PBMCs). These receptors came from a man aged 25-45 years.

V usage is TRBV19 and J usage is TRBJ2-1, with D perhaps matching TRBD2 (5 bases). CDR3 size: 14 residues. From germline, CDR1 is LNHDA and CDR2 SQIVND (reference sequence). V was clipped by 8 bases and J by 9 bases, with 20 bases between them. In nucleotides, the CDR3 is TGTGCCAGTTCTCAGTATCCGGGGTCGGGTGAGCAGTTCTTC. Protein: CASSQYPGSGEQFF.

This chain links TRBV19 with TRBJ2-5, with 8 nucleotides matching TRBD1. This CDR3 is 13 amino acids long. In germline, CDR1 is LNHDA, CDR2 SQIVND (reference sequence). V trimming: 9 bases; J trimming: 5 bases; junction bases outside the gene matches: 8. DNA of the CDR3: TGTGCCAGCCGGGACAGGCGAGGGGAGACCCAGTACTTC. This codes for CASRDRRGETQYF.

The chain joins TRBV10-2 to TRBJ1-1; D unclear. CDR1 is WSHSY, CDR2 SAAADI, per germline. This CDR3 comprises 15 residues. With 0 bases removed from V and 2 bases from J, the gap between germline ends came to 10 bases. CDR3 loop: CASSESPGGNTEAFF. DNA for the CDR3: TGCGCCAGCAGTGAGTCGCCGGGAGGCAACACTGAAGCTTTCTTT.

V gene TRBV6-1 combines with J gene TRBJ2-7; no reliable D call. Per the germline V gene, CDR1 is MNHNS and CDR2 is SASEGT. Trimming left V 4 bases short and J 6 bases short, with 10 bases between. The CDR3 has 12 amino acids. CDR3 DNA: TGTGCCAGCAGTGGGGGAACCCCCGAGCAGTACTTC. Translation: CASSGGTPEQYF.

This clone appeared once. This chain connects TRBV18 to TRBJ2-7; D is possibly TRBD2 (6 bases). Trimming took 2 bases from V and 0 from J, leaving 14 bases between them. The CDR3 is 16 residues long. CDR1 is KGHSH, CDR2 LQKENI, per germline. The CDR3 DNA sequence: TGTGCCAGCTCACCAAAGCAGCTAGCGAACTCCTACGAGCAGTACTTC. As protein: CASSPKQLANSYEQYF. Based on the CDR3 plus reference TRBV18 and TRBJ2-7, the full variable domain is NAGVMQNPRHLVRRRGQEARLRCSPMKGHSHVYWYRQLPEEGLKFMVYLQKENIIDESGMPKERFSAEFPKEGPSILRIQQVVRGDSAAYFCASSPKQLANSYEQYFGPGTRLTVT.

This rearrangement joins TRBV4-2 to TRBJ2-3; D is possibly TRBD1 or TRBD2 (5 bases each). Deletions cut 3 bases from V and 6 bases from J, with 31 bases between. Germline assignment: CDR1 LGHNA and CDR2 YNFKEQ. The CDR3 runs 20 residues. The CDR3 protein is CASSQAPLAGAGGAGDTQYF. The CDR3 DNA sequence: TGTGCCAGCAGCCAGGCCCCCCTCGCCGGGGCGGGTGGGGCCGGGGATACGCAGTATTTT.

The V and J genes are TRBV19 and TRBJ1-1; 8 bases line up with TRBD1. V was pared by 6 bases and J by 4 bases, with 10 bases of the junction left unmatched. The CDR3 has 15 amino acids. Germline assignment: CDR1 LNHDA and CDR2 SQIVND (reference sequence). The CDR3: CASRSTDRGFTEAFF. The CDR3 bases are TGTGCCAGTAGATCGACAGACAGGGGCTTCACTGAAGCTTTCTTT.

This clone was seen more than once but under ten times. Here the CDR3 reads CASSHKYTSPGELFF. The CDR3 nucleotides are TGCGCCAGCAGCCACAAATACACTAGCCCCGGGGAGCTGTTTTTT. The chain couples TRBV4-1 to TRBJ2-2; D may be TRBD2 (6 bases). This CDR3 contains 15 residues. V lost 3 bases, J lost 6 bases, and 14 bases lay in between. The germline V gene has CDR1 MGHRA and CDR2 YSYEKL.

The chain recombines TRBV5-1 with TRBJ2-5; the match to TRBD2 covers 8 bases. The assigned J gene may be wrong: the sequence end matches TRBJ2-7 better. This CDR3 is 14 amino acids long. Germline values: CDR1 SGHRS, CDR2 YFSETQ. In DNA form, the CDR3 reads TGCGCCAGCAGCGTGACTAGCGCCTCCTACGAGCAGTACTTC. This encodes CASSVTSASYEQYF.

The chain employs TRBV5-1 and TRBJ2-2, with D uncertain. The CDR3 has 14 residues. V dropped 1 base and J dropped 6 bases, with 10 bases sitting between them. Germline lookup yields CDR1 SGHRS and CDR2 YFSETQ. In DNA form, the CDR3 reads TGCGCCAGCAGCTTGTCCCAGTCGGCCGGGGAGCTGTTTTTT. Translation: CASSLSQSAGELFF.

In this sample, this clone turned up once. The gene calls are TRBV28 and TRBJ2-1; TRBD2 might be the D (6 bases). CDR1 MDHEN and CDR2 SYDVKM come from the germline V gene. The CDR3 consists of 13 residues. The V end lost 7 bases, the J end lost 0 bases, and 7 bases lay between the germline ends. The CDR3: CASTGDSYNEQFF. The DNA of the CDR3 is TGTGCCAGCACGGGGGACTCCTACAATGAGCAGTTCTTC.

V gene TRBV7-6 combines with J gene TRBJ1-5; unclear D gene. V gave up 0 bases and J gave up 6 bases, with 12 bases separating them. The length of the CDR3 is 15 residues. Germline V gives CDR1 SGHVS, CDR2 FNYEAQ. CDR3 sequence reads: CASSLARGVGQPQHF. CDR3 DNA sequence: TGTGCCAGCAGCTTAGCGCGCGGGGTCGGTCAGCCCCAGCATTTT.

This clone qualifies as medium-sized. The chain combines TRBV6-6 with TRBJ2-3, with a tentative D call TRBD2 (8 bases). Germline CDR1 MNHNY, CDR2 SVGAGI (reference sequence). Trimming cost V 6 bases and J 6 bases, with 16 bases left between them. The CDR3 length is 14 residues. The CDR3 region has the DNA TGTGCCAGCAGACGGGAGGGGGCGTACGATACGCAGTATTTT. This sequence encodes CASRREGAYDTQYF.

The V gene is TRBV9, the J gene TRBJ2-3; 7 positions match TRBD2. The J segment lost 4 bases and the V segment lost 2 bases, leaving 7 bases of the junction unmatched. This CDR3 spans 15 amino acids. CDR1 and CDR2 (germline): SGDLS, YYNGEE. Here the CDR3 DNA reads TGTGCCAGCAGCGTGTCGGCCCTAGCGGCAGATACGCAGTATTTT. Translated, it gives CASSVSALAADTQYF.

The table lists this clone with a count of one. The V and J genes are TRBV28 and TRBJ2-7, with TRBD2 identical over 10 bases. Looked up from germline, CDR1 is MDHEN and CDR2 is SYDVKM. This CDR3 contains 15 residues. The trim removed 0 bases at V and 5 bases at J, leaving 4 bases unmatched. The CDR3 here is CASSLWLAGVHEQYF. The CDR3 DNA is TGTGCCAGCAGTTTATGGCTAGCGGGAGTCCACGAGCAGTACTTC.

This clone was found once. This rearrangement joins TRBV10-3 to TRBJ2-5; D gene uncertain. From germline, CDR1 is ENHRY and CDR2 SYGVKD. V lost 2 bases and J lost 8, with 12 bases in between. CDR3 length equals 13 residues. The CDR3 is CAISEVPPGTQYF. CDR3 sequence (DNA): TGTGCCATCAGTGAGGTGCCTCCAGGCACCCAGTACTTC.

This chain links TRBV6-6 with TRBJ1-5; the D is unclear. This CDR3 contains 14 residues. Trimming removed 2 bases from V and 2 bases from J, with 7 bases in between. Germline CDR1 and CDR2: MNHNY and SVGAGI (reference sequence). The CDR3 nucleotides are TGTGCCAGCAGTTACGGGCAGGGCAATCAGCCCCAGCATTTT. It yields the protein CASSYGQGNQPQHF.

The chain is built from TRBV6-5 and TRBJ1-3; D unclear. The CDR3 is made up of 13 amino acids. V dropped 5 bases and J dropped 4 bases, with 9 bases sitting between them. Germline loops: CDR1 MNHEY, CDR2 SVGAGI. The CDR3 nucleotides read TGTGCCAGCAGTCGCGGCGCAGGAAACACCATATATTTT. Its translation: CASSRGAGNTIYF.

The chain uses TRBV2 and TRBJ2-1; TRBD1 aligns across 7 bases. With 6 bases clipped from V and 8 bases from J, the junction kept 13 bases outside the gene matches. Germline V gene sequence: CDR1 SNHLY, CDR2 FYNNEI. The CDR3 sequence is 15 residues long. This CDR3 reads CASSRPRDTGDEQFF. CDR3 bases: TGTGCCAGCAGCAGACCCCGGGACACAGGGGATGAGCAGTTCTTC.

This clone occurred once. The chain has TRBV19 and TRBJ2-7; TRBD1 or TRBD2 may be the D gene (5 bases each). The V end was cut by 5 bases, the J end by 5 bases, with 13 bases between. CDR1 LNHDA and CDR2 SQIVND come from the germline V gene (reference sequence). The CDR3 totals 13 residues. CDR3 sequence: CASSVRDGDEQYF. Here the CDR3 DNA reads TGTGCCAGTAGTGTAAGGGACGGTGACGAGCAGTACTTC.

The CDR3 protein is CASSLVRVKTGELFF. The CDR3 DNA reads TGTGCCAGCAGCTTAGTTAGGGTAAAGACCGGGGAGCTGTTTTTT. The gene calls are TRBV11-3 and TRBJ2-2; D ambiguous. The CDR3 totals 15 residues. Trimming stripped 1 base from V and 5 bases from J, with 11 bases between. Germline V gene lookup returns CDR1 SGHNT and CDR2 YENEEA.

CDR3 region: CASSLGTAIYGYTF. The CDR3 DNA reads TGCGCCAGCAGCTTGGGGACAGCCATCTATGGCTACACCTTC. The J gene is TRBJ1-2, the V gene TRBV5-1; D is perhaps TRBD1 (6 bases). The CDR3 is 14 amino acids. Germline-derived CDR1 and CDR2 are SGHRS and YFSETQ. Trimming stripped 0 bases from V and 4 bases from J, with 10 bases between.